The next 11 T cell receptor beta chains were all read from a single sample in a study of T cell changes during pregnancy in multiple sclerosis. The data were produced by immunoSEQ multiplex PCR, yet TCRdb's version contains in-frame clones alone and is incomplete. Here the sample spans about 69,000 clones, roughly 90% being singletons. The sample in question was peripheral blood, obtained in the third trimester of pregnancy. These receptor sequences come from a female donor with multiple sclerosis, enrolled in a pregnancy study.

J is TRBJ2-1 and V is TRBV4-2; 12 bases match TRBD2. Germline lookup yields CDR1 LGHNA and CDR2 YNFKEQ. V dropped 1 base and J dropped 8; count of bases not matched to a gene: 15. CDR3 length: 19 residues. CDR3: CASSQASGGAIGVGDEQFF. The CDR3, as DNA: TGTGCCAGCAGCCAAGCTAGCGGGGGGGCCATTGGGGTCGGGGATGAGCAGTTCTTC.

This clone was found a few times. The chain combines TRBV30 with TRBJ1-5; D is possibly TRBD1 (6 bases). The ends were cut back, 2 bases at V and 7 bases at J, with 12 bases in the middle. The CDR3 runs to 13 residues. CDR1 and CDR2 from the germline V gene are GTSNPN and SVGIG (reference sequence). The CDR3 bases are TGTGCCTGGAGTCAAAGGGGGAGACAGCCCCAGCATTTT. This translates into CAWSQRGRQPQHF.

This chain links TRBV27 with TRBJ1-2; 7 bases match TRBD1. The CDR3 is 14 residues long. V lost 3 bases, J lost 7 bases, and 8 bases stayed unmatched. Germline V lookup: CDR1 MNHEY, CDR2 SMNVEV (reference sequence). CDR3 loop: CASSFRGGEGGYTF. CDR3 coding DNA: TGTGCCAGCAGTTTTCGAGGGGGCGAGGGTGGCTACACCTTC.

This sequence joins TRBV27 and TRBJ1-1; D gene unclear. Trimming took 2 bases from V and 4 from J, leaving 14 bases between them. This CDR3 contains 15 residues. Germline V lookup: CDR1 MNHEY, CDR2 SMNVEV (reference sequence). This CDR3 is CASSLGGRGGTEAFF. The CDR3 DNA reads as TGTGCCAGCAGTTTAGGTGGGCGGGGAGGCACTGAAGCTTTCTTT.

This chain connects TRBV10-3 to TRBJ1-1; tentative D call: TRBD1 (6 bases). This CDR3 comprises 16 residues. Trimming stripped 3 bases from V and 1 base from J, with 15 bases between. Germline CDR1 ENHRY, CDR2 SYGVKD. The CDR3 coding sequence is TGTGCCATCAGTGAAGTGTCGTGGGGGCAGAACACTGAAGCTTTCTTT. Translation: CAISEVSWGQNTEAFF.

The J gene is TRBJ2-3, the V gene TRBV11-3; unclear D gene. Germline-derived CDR1 and CDR2 are SGHNT and YENEEA. This CDR3 is built from 13 residues. The V end lost 4 bases, the J end lost 4 bases, and 9 bases lay between the germline ends. Written as DNA, the CDR3 is TGTGCCAGCAGCTACCCCACAGCAGATACGCAGTATTTT. Its translation is CASSYPTADTQYF.

This chain joins TRBV7-9 and TRBJ2-7; maybe TRBD1 (6 bases). Between the trimmed V and J ends, which lost 5 bases and 3 bases, there was a span of 14 bases. CDR1 is SEHNR, CDR2 FQNEAQ, per germline (reference sequence). The CDR3 sequence is 14 residues long. CDR3 sequence: CASSQTGFLYEQYF. The CDR3 nucleotides read TGTGCCAGCAGCCAAACAGGGTTCCTCTACGAGCAGTACTTC.

This clone turned up a few times. This sequence joins TRBV5-8 and TRBJ2-5; maybe TRBD2 (6 bases). The CDR3 extends over 15 amino acids. Deletions cut 2 bases from V and 5 bases from J, with 16 bases between. Germline-derived CDR1 and CDR2 are SGHTS and YDEGEE. CDR3 loop: CASSFFGGIGETQYF. The CDR3 DNA follows: TGTGCCAGCAGCTTTTTTGGGGGGATTGGGGAGACCCAGTACTTC.

This chain joins TRBV7-8 and TRBJ2-7, with no clear D. CDR3 length equals 12 residues. Trimming left V 4 bases short and J 0 bases short, with 4 bases between. CDR1 and CDR2 from the germline V gene are SGHVS and FQNEAQ. The CDR3 DNA sequence: TGTGCCAGCAGCTATAGCTCCTACGAGCAGTACTTC. Translating gives CASSYSSYEQYF.

The chain uses TRBV7-2 and TRBJ2-7; a possible D gene is TRBD1 (6 bases). V was pared by 7 bases and J by 0 bases, with 13 bases between. The V gene's germline CDR1 is SGHTA and CDR2 FQGNSA. The CDR3 length is 14 residues. The CDR3 DNA reads as TGTGCCAGCAAATGGACAGTTGTCTCCTACGAGCAGTACTTC. It specifies CASKWTVVSYEQYF.

This rearrangement joins TRBV6-1 to TRBJ2-6; 13 nucleotides match TRBD2. The CDR3 sequence is 20 residues long. J lost 0 bases, V lost 4 bases, and 9 bases had no gene match. Germline assignment: CDR1 MNHNS and CDR2 SASEGT. This CDR3 reads CASSATSGGTLRSGANVLTF. In DNA, the CDR3 is TGTGCCAGCAGTGCGACTAGCGGGGGGACTCTACGCTCTGGGGCCAACGTCCTGACTTTC.